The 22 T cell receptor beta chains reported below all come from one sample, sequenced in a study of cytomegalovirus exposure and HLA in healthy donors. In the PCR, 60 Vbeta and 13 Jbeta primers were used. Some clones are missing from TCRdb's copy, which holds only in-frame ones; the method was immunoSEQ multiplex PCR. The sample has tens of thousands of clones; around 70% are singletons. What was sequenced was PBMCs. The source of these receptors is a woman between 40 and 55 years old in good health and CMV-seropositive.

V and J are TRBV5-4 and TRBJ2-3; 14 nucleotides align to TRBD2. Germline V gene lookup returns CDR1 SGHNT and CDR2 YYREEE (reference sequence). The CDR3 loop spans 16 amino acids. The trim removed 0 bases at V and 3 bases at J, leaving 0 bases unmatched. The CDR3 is CASSLGLAGGTDTQYF. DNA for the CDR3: TGTGCCAGCAGCTTGGGACTAGCGGGAGGGACAGATACGCAGTATTTT.

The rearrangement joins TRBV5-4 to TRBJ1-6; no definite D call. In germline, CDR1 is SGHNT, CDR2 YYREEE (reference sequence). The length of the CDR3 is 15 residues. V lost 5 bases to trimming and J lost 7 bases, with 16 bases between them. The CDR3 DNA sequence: TGTGCCAGCAGGGCCAGTACTAGTCAGAATTCACCCCTCCACTTT. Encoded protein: CASRASTSQNSPLHF. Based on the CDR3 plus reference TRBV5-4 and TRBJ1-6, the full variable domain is ETGVTQSPTHLIKTRGQQVTLRCSSQSGHNTVSWYQQALGQGPQFIFQYYREEENGRGNFPPRFSGLQFPNYSSELNVNALELDDSALYLCASRASTSQNSPLHFGNGTRLTVT.

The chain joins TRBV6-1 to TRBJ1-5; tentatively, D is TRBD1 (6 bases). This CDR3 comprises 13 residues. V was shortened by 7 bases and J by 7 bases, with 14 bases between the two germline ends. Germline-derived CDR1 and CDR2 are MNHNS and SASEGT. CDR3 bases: TGTGCCAGCATGGGGGGGGCTGGGCAGCCCCAGCATTTT. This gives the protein CASMGGAGQPQHF.

The DNA for the CDR3 is TGTGCCACCAGCAGGGACAGGGCGGCTCAGCCCCAGCATTTT. It is translated as CATSRDRAAQPQHF. This chain links TRBV15 with TRBJ1-5; 8 bases align to TRBD1. V shed 3 bases, J shed 6 bases, and the junction held 4 bases outside the gene matches. There are 14 residues in the CDR3. Germline V CDR1 and CDR2: LNHNV, YYDKDF (reference sequence). Looking up the rest from reference TRBV15 and TRBJ1-5 gives the full variable domain: DAMVIQNPRYQVTQFGKPVTLSCSQTLNHNVMYWYQQKSSQAPKLLFHYYDKDFNNEADTPDNFQSRRPNTSFCFLDIRSPGLGDTAMYLCATSRDRAAQPQHFGDGTRLSIL.

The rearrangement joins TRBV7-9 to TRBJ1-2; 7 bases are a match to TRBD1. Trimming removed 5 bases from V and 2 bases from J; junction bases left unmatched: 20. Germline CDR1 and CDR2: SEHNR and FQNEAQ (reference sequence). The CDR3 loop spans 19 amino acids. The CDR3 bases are TGTGCCAGCAGCACTGACTCTGTTGGAGACAGGGACCTAAACTATGGCTACACCTTC. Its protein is CASSTDSVGDRDLNYGYTF.

The CDR3: CASSYRAGTGAYEQYF. Written as DNA, the CDR3 is TGTGCCAGCAGTTACCGGGCCGGGACAGGGGCCTACGAGCAGTACTTC. This rearrangement joins TRBV6-5 to TRBJ2-7; 10 bases agree with TRBD1. Germline-derived CDR1 and CDR2 are MNHEY and SVGAGI. The CDR3 sequence is 16 residues long. The V segment lost 2 bases and the J segment 2 bases; nucleotides outside the gene matches: 6.

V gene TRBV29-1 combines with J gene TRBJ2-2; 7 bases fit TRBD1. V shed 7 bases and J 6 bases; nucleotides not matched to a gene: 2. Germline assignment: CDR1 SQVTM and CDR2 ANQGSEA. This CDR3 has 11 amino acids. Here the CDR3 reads CSAQGAGELFF. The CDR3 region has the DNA TGCAGCGCCCAGGGGGCCGGGGAGCTGTTTTTT.

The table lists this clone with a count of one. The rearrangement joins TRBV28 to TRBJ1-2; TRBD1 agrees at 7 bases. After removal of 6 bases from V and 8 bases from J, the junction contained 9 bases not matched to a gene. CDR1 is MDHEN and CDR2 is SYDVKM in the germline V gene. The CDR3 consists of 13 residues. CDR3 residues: CASSSRGRGGYTF. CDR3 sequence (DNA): TGTGCCAGCAGCTCAAGGGGGCGGGGCGGCTACACCTTC.

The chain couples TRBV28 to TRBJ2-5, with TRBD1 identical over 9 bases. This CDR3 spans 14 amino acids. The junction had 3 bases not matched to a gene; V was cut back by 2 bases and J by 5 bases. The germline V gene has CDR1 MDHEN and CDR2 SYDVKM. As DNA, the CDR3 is TGTGCCAGCAGTTTACCGACAGGGGGGGAGACCCAGTACTTC. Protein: CASSLPTGGETQYF.

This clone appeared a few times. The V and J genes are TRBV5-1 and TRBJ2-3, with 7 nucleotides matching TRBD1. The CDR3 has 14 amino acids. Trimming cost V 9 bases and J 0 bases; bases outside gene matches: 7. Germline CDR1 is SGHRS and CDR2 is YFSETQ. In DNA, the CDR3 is TGCGCCACCCGACAGGGCTTGAGCACAGATACGCAGTATTTT. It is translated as CATRQGLSTDTQYF.

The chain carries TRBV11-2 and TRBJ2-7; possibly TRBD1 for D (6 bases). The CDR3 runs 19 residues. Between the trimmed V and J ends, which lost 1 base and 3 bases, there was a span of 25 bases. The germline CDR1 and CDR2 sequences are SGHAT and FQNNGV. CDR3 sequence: CASSLVPLAGSGVNYEQYF. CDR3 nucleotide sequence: TGTGCCAGCAGCTTAGTCCCCCTGGCCGGGTCAGGGGTGAACTACGAGCAGTACTTC.

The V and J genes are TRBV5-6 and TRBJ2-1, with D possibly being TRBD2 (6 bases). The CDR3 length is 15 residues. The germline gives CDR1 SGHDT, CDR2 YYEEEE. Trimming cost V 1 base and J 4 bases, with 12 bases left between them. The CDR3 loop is CASSLMWEVYNEQFF. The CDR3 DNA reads TGTGCCAGCAGCTTGATGTGGGAGGTATACAATGAGCAGTTCTTC.

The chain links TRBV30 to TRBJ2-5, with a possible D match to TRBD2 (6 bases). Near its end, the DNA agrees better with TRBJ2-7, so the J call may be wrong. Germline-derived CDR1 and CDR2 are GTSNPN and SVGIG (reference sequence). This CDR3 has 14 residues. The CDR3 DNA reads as TGTGCCTGGACCCTAGGACGGGGGACCTACGAGCAGTACTTC. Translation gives CAWTLGRGTYEQYF.

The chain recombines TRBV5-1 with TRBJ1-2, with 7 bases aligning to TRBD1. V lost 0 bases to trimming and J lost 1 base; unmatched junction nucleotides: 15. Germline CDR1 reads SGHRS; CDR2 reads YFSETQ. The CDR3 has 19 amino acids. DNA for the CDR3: TGCGCCAGCAGCTTGGATCAAACCGGACAGGAGCCCTATAACTATGGCTACACCTTC. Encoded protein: CASSLDQTGQEPYNYGYTF.

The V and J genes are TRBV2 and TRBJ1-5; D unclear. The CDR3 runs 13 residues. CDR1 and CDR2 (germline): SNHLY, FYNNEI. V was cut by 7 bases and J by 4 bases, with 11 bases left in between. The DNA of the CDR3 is TGTGCCAGCACGGCAGCGGGGAATCAGCCCCAGCATTTT. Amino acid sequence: CASTAAGNQPQHF.

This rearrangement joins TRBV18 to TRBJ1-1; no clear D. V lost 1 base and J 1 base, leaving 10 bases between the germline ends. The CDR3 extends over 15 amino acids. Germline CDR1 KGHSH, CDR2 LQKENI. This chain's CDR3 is CASSPRGSSNTEAFF. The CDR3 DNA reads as TGTGCCAGCTCACCACGAGGAAGCTCGAACACTGAAGCTTTCTTT.

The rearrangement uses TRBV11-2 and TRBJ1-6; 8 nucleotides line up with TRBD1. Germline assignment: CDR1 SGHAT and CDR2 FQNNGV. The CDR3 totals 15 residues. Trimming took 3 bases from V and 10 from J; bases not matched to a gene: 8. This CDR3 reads CASSFEDRVSSPLHF. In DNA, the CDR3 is TGTGCCAGCAGCTTTGAGGACAGGGTATCATCACCCCTCCACTTT. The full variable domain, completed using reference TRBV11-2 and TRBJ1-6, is EAGVAQSPRYKIIEKRQSVAFWCNPISGHATLYWYQQILGQGPKLLIQFQNNGVVDDSQLPKDRFSAERLKGVDSTLKIQPAKLEDSAVYLCASSFEDRVSSPLHFGNGTRLTVT.

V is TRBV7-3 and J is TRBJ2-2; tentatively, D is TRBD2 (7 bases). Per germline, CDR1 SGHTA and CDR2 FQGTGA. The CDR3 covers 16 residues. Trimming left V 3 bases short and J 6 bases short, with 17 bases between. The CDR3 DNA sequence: TGTGCCAGCAGCTTCCTCGCGGGGGCCGCCCCCGGGGAGCTGTTTTTT. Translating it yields CASSFLAGAAPGELFF.

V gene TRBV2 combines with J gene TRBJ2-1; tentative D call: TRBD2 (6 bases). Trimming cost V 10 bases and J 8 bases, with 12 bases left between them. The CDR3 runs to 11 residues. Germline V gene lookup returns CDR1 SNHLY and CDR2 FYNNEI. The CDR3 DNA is TGTGCCACGACTAGGTTCTATGAGCAGTTCTTC. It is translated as CATTRFYEQFF. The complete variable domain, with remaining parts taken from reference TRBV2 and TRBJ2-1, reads EPEVTQTPSHQVTQMGQEVILRCVPISNHLYFYWYRQILGQKVEFLVSFYNNEISEKSEIFDDQFSVERPDGSNFTLKIRSTKLEDSAMYFCATTRFYEQFFGPGTRLTVL.

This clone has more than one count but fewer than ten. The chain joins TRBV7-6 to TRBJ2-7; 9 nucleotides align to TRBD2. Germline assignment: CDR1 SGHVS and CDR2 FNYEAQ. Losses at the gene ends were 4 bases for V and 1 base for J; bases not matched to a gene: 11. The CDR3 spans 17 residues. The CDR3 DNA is TGTGCCAGCAGCTCCGGGGGAGCGGGGGGCCCATCCTACGAGCAGTACTTC. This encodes CASSSGGAGGPSYEQYF.

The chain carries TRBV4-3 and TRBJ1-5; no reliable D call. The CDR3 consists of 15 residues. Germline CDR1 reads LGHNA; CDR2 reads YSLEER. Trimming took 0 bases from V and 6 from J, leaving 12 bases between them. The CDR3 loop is CASSQDSGGGQPQHF. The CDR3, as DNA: TGCGCCAGCAGCCAAGATTCGGGAGGAGGTCAGCCCCAGCATTTT.

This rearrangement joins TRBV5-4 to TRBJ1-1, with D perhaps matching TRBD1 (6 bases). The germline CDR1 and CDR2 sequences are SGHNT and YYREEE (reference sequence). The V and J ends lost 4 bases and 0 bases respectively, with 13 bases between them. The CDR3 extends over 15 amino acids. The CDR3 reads CASSLGAGVNTEAFF. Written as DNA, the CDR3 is TGTGCCAGCAGCCTAGGGGCAGGGGTGAACACTGAAGCTTTCTTT.